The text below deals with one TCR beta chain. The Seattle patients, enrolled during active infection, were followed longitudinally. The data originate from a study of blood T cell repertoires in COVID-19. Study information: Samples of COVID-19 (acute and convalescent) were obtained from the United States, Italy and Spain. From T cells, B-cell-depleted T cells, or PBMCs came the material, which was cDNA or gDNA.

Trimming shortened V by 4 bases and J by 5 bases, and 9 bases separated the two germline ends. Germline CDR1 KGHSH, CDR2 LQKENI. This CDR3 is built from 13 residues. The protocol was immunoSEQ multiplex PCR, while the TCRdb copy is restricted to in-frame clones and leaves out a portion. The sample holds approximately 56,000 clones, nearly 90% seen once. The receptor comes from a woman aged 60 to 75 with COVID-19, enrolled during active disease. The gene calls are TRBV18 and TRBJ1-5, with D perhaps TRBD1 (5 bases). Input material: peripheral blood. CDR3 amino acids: CASSQGRDQPQHF. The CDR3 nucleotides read TGTGCCAGCTCACAGGGGAGGGATCAGCCCCAGCATTTT.